Below are 14 T cell receptor beta chains sequenced from a single sample in a study of cytomegalovirus exposure and HLA in healthy donors. The primer mix had 60 Vbeta and 13 Jbeta primers. Clones were read by immunoSEQ multiplex PCR, and TCRdb kept only the in-frame ones, dropping some. The profile shows 150,000 to 200,000 clones, roughly 78% of them singletons. Input material: PBMCs. The receptors come from a woman in her thirties or forties in good health and CMV-seronegative.

This rearrangement joins TRBV12-5 to TRBJ2-3; D is possibly TRBD2 (6 bases). The germline V gene has CDR1 LGHNT and CDR2 FRNRAP. V was shortened by 3 bases and J by 5 bases, with 12 bases between the two germline ends. This CDR3 spans 14 amino acids. The CDR3 DNA reads TGTGCTAGTGGTTTAGGCGGGAAGGGAGATACGCAGTATTTT. Protein product: CASGLGGKGDTQYF.

CDR3 nucleotides: TGTGCCAGCAGCTTAACTGCGGGAGAATCAGATACGCAGTATTTT. As protein: CASSLTAGESDTQYF. The chain links TRBV7-3 to TRBJ2-3; 7 nucleotides align to TRBD2. CDR3 size: 15 residues. Germline CDR1 is SGHTA and CDR2 is FQGTGA. V lost 0 bases, J lost 4 bases, and 4 bases stayed unmatched.

This chain links TRBV7-2 with TRBJ2-1, with 10 positions matching TRBD2. Per germline, CDR1 SGHTA and CDR2 FQGNSA. The CDR3 sequence is 16 residues long. V shed 2 bases and J 10 bases; nucleotides not matched to a gene: 11. CDR3 residues: CASSLSRSSGRNEQFF. Written as DNA, the CDR3 is TGTGCCAGCAGCTTATCGAGGTCTAGCGGGAGAAACGAGCAGTTCTTC.

J is TRBJ2-5 and V is TRBV4-2, with 10 bases matching TRBD2. The closer fit of TRBJ2-7 to the DNA end suggests the J call may be wrong. The CDR3 spans 16 residues. Germline V gives CDR1 LGHNA, CDR2 YNFKEQ. DNA of the CDR3: TGTGCCAGCAGCCAAAAGGGACCTAGCGGGAGTGACGAGCAGTACTTC. It encodes CASSQKGPSGSDEQYF.

V and J are TRBV5-6 and TRBJ2-1; D may be TRBD2 (5 bases). The CDR3 consists of 13 residues. Deletions cut 1 base from V and 10 bases from J, with 12 bases between. Germline V lookup: CDR1 SGHDT, CDR2 YYEEEE. The CDR3 reads CASSLPVGEEQFF. The CDR3, as DNA: TGTGCCAGCAGCTTGCCCGTCGGGGAGGAGCAGTTCTTC.

This chain connects TRBV5-1 to TRBJ2-1; 8 bases align to TRBD1. V dropped 3 bases and J dropped 3; count of bases not matched to a gene: 5. The CDR3 length is 15 residues. CDR1 and CDR2 (germline): SGHRS, YFSETQ. The CDR3 coding sequence is TGCGCCAGCAGCTCCGGACAGGGCAACTACAATGAGCAGTTCTTC. Translating gives CASSSGQGNYNEQFF.

This chain uses TRBV11-3 with TRBJ2-5, with 7 nucleotides matching TRBD1. The trim removed 1 base at V and 4 bases at J, leaving 9 bases unmatched. In germline, CDR1 is SGHNT, CDR2 YENEEA. The CDR3 has 16 residues. The CDR3, as DNA: TGTGCCAGCAGCTTAGGTTTTACAGGGGTAGGAGAGACCCAGTACTTC. This gives the protein CASSLGFTGVGETQYF.

J is TRBJ2-7 and V is TRBV5-8, with 7 bases identical to TRBD2. From germline, CDR1 is SGHTS and CDR2 YDEGEE. With V trimmed by 0 bases and J by 0 bases, 6 bases remained unmatched. This CDR3 has 16 residues. This CDR3 is CASSLELARFSYEQYF. CDR3 coding DNA: TGTGCCAGCAGCTTGGAACTAGCGCGATTCTCCTACGAGCAGTACTTC.

V gene TRBV14 combines with J gene TRBJ2-4, with 7 bases fitting TRBD1. Germline lookup yields CDR1 SGHDN and CDR2 FVKESK. The CDR3 is made up of 14 amino acids. V trimming: 4 bases; J trimming: 9 bases; junction bases outside the gene matches: 9. The CDR3 spells CASSRQDRVFIQYF. The CDR3 DNA reads TGTGCCAGCAGCCGACAAGACAGGGTTTTCATTCAGTACTTC.

The chain joins TRBV28 to TRBJ2-7; TRBD1 aligns across 7 bases. Germline V gives CDR1 MDHEN, CDR2 SYDVKM. The CDR3 has 13 residues. J lost 3 bases, V lost 5 bases, and 4 bases had no gene match. The CDR3 protein is CASSGTDLYEQYF. As DNA, the CDR3 is TGTGCCAGCAGTGGGACAGACCTCTACGAGCAGTACTTC.

This clone has just one count. The gene calls are TRBV28 and TRBJ1-2; weak D call: TRBD1 (6 bases). CDR1 is MDHEN and CDR2 is SYDVKM in the germline V gene. The CDR3 totals 13 residues. V lost 7 bases, J lost 4 bases, and 13 bases lay in between. The DNA of the CDR3 is TGTGCCAGCACGGGCTCCAGGGGCTATGGCTACACCTTC. It translates to CASTGSRGYGYTF.

The chain links TRBV11-3 to TRBJ1-4; D is perhaps TRBD1 (5 bases). Trimming removed 5 bases from V and 5 bases from J, with 15 bases in between. This CDR3 contains 15 residues. The germline V gene has CDR1 SGHNT and CDR2 YENEEA. For the CDR3, the DNA is TGTGCCAGCAGCCCCCTGCGGGGGGGGAATGAAAAACTGTTTTTT. Translating it yields CASSPLRGGNEKLFF. The full variable domain, completed using reference TRBV11-3 and TRBJ1-4, is EAGVVQSPRYKIIEKKQPVAFWCNPISGHNTLYWYLQNLGQGPELLIRYENEEAVDDSQLPKDRFSAERLKGVDSTLKIQPAELGDSAVYLCASSPLRGGNEKLFFGSGTQLSVL.

The chain joins TRBV6-1 to TRBJ1-3; 9 nucleotides match TRBD1. J lost 2 bases, V lost 7 bases, and 6 bases had no gene match. The CDR3 contains 15 residues. Germline CDR1 and CDR2: MNHNS and SASEGT. The CDR3 sequence: CASTRQGVAGNTIYF. CDR3 coding DNA: TGTGCCAGCACGCGACAGGGGGTAGCTGGAAACACCATATATTTT.

V and J are TRBV15 and TRBJ1-1; D might be TRBD1 (5 bases). The CDR3 consists of 16 residues. Germline V gene data show CDR1 as LNHNV and CDR2 as YYDKDF (reference sequence). V was clipped by 0 bases and J by 7 bases, with 18 bases between them. CDR3 nucleotide sequence: TGTGCCACCAGCAGAGATTGGTTGACAGCCGATTATGAAGCTTTCTTT. Amino acids: CATSRDWLTADYEAFF.